This T cell receptor beta chain was sequenced for a study of cytomegalovirus exposure and HLA in healthy donors. Study details: According to later analysis, the same platform produced the 100 to 150 validation and some 680 first-cohort repertoires.

Measured with immunoSEQ multiplex PCR; TCRdb has only the in-frame clones, and not every one. The sample contains 250,000 to 300,000 clones, 85% to 90% of which appear only once. The sample comprised PBMCs. The sequence was collected from a woman younger than 30 in good health and CMV-seronegative.

The CDR3 nucleotides read TGCGCCAGCAGCCCGGGACAGGGAGGTTTCGACGAGCAGTACTTC. Its protein is CASSPGQGGFDEQYF. The chain is built from TRBV4-3 and TRBJ2-7, with 9 bases matching TRBD1. The CDR3 is 15 amino acids. The V gene end was trimmed by 4 bases and the J gene end by 5 bases; junction bases not matched to a gene: 9. Germline V gene sequence: CDR1 LGHNA, CDR2 YSLEER.